The entry below describes one TCR beta chain. It lacks a known antigen. No base quality information exists; no much larger clone differs at one position. The data stem from a study of vaccination and CD4 T cells after COVID-19 (dated by TCRdb to between 2022 and 2023). For the wider study: Six males and four females were included in the convalescent cohort, with two Hispanic individuals, seven Caucasians, two Asians and one multiracial person represented. Participants received two doses of either the Pfizer-BioNTech BNT162b2 vaccine (n=8) or the Moderna mRNA-1273 vaccine (n=2). Post-COVID blood samples from convalescent patients were collected a median of roughly 100 days after diagnosis, with a range of roughly 30 to 170 days. Overlapping spike peptide pools from SARS-CoV-2 and from the common cold coronaviruses HCoV-NL63, HCoV-OC43 and HCoV-229E were used as culture stimuli. In roughly nine COVID-19 convalescent patients and several infection-naive healthy vaccine recipients, the spike-specific CD4+ TCR repertoire before mRNA vaccination was compared with the repertoire after mRNA vaccination. In an earlier paper using these donors, memory CD4+ T cell crossreactivity between SARS-CoV-2 and common cold coronavirus spike proteins was assessed at the TCR clonotype level. Control cultures received a CEFX viral epitope pool as the positive control, an HIV-1 Nef peptide pool as the negative control, or no peptide. The time from the second vaccine dose to post-vaccine blood sampling had a median of roughly 77 days and ranged from about 14 to 250 days.

Broad study findings and their caveats: The study included relatively few convalescent patients and did not analyze early timepoints after natural infection. Of the vaccine-specific clones in convalescent patients, 304 of 307, or nearly all, reacted only to SARS-CoV-2 spike and did not cross-react with common cold coronaviruses. Among convalescent patients, a median 86.3% of the SARS-CoV-2-reactive clones seen after vaccination appeared only after vaccination, which suggests priming specific to the vaccine. Although the median number of SARS-CoV-2-reactive clonotypes went up from fewer than 25 after infection to some 37 after vaccination, the increase was not significant.

The receptor library was made with PCR. TCR sequencing of DNA from cultured CD4+ T cells used the Oncomine TCR Beta short-read assay at the Johns Hopkins FTIC core. The QIAamp micro DNA kit was used to extract genomic DNA from the cultured CD4+ T cells. Oncomine TCR Beta libraries made from cultured CD4+ T cells were pooled using unique dual indexes and sequenced on an Illumina iSeq 100. The study's own analysis went as follows. Non-productive sequences were removed, and CDR3s not starting with C, not ending with F or W, or shorter than 7 amino acids were discarded. Antigen-specific clonotypes were identified with the MANAFEST web application by comparing peptide-stimulated wells with reference and other culture wells. Positive clones required FDR below 0.05, an odds ratio above 5, and productive frequency above 0.1% in at least two of three replicate wells. Cross-reactive clonotypes were defined as significantly expanded in both SARS-CoV-2 spike wells and at least one common cold coronavirus spike condition. Similarity between CDR3 sequences was evaluated in R version 3.6.1 using Levenshtein distances (stringdist) and unrooted phylogenetic trees (ape). Using fastp at Q25 and MiXCR, TCRdb reprocessed the public reads and kept productive beta chains. Under each unique CDR3 protein, matching rows form one entry showing the most common genes and DNA. TCRdb, not the original authors, processed these V and J calls. Across this sample there are around 4,500 distinct CDR3 sequences, with approximately 59% seen only once. The ten largest clones capture more than 30% of the sample.

Including cysteine and phenylalanine, the CDR3 has 16 amino acids. The entry retains the CDR3 DNA only, 48 bases that are in frame from base 1. Trimming takes 2 bases off V and 4 bases off J; junction bases not matched to a gene: 9. For CDR1 and CDR2, the germline V gene (reference sequence) lists DFQATT and SNEGSKA. The treatment or condition tag for this specimen amounts to: 10-day PBMC culture with coronavirus spike peptide pools or control peptides (ViraFEST assay). CD4+ T cells from unexposed donors were collected before the COVID-19 pandemic (2011-2018). The study used the ViraFEST assay, which expanded antigen-specific T cells with peptide pools and then identified expanded clonotypes by TCR sequencing. Each well held 2 million or so PBMCs cultured in IMDM containing roughly 5% human AB serum and approximately 9.8 IU/ml IL-2, with 9 to 10 ug/ml peptide pools added. On days 3 and 7, half of the culture medium was replaced with fresh IL-2-containing medium. Once the cells had been in culture for over 9 days, the EasySep CD4+ T cell isolation kit was used to isolate CD4+ T cells by negative selection. As cell numbers permitted, CD4+ T cells from unexposed donors were tested for reactivity to SARS-CoV-2 S and N and to four common cold coronavirus spike pools. PBMCs were separated from whole blood using Ficoll-Paque Plus gradient centrifugation and then either used fresh or cryopreserved at -140C. Culture conditions were generally each tested in triplicate wells. The leukapheresis product for the unexposed donors was obtained through commercial purchase.

Sequenced material: CD4+ T cells from blood, cultured in vitro. The receptor's source is a human donor in good health. The rearranged chain carries TRBV20-1 and TRBJ2-3; 10 of the junction bases match TRBD2. The sequenced DNA: TGCAGTGCTAGAAGATTTCTAGCGGGAGCCCCAGATACGCAGTATTTT. Its translation reads: CSARRFLAGAPDTQYF.